The next 7 T cell receptor beta chains were all read from a single sample in a study of T cells in Graves' hyperthyroidism and ophthalmopathy. Amplified TCR beta CDR3 regions came from RNA transcripts. HTBI primers were used for first-round RT-PCR of the TCR CDR3. One entry per CDR3 protein results from TCRdb running MiXCR on the multiplex PCR reads. The sample consists of roughly 400,000 distinct CDR3 sequences, over 11% of them appearing once. The sample consisted of blood. The receptors stem from a man over 45 with Graves' ophthalmopathy.

This clonotype was seen more than once but under ten times. Germline and junction disagree at one end, which may indicate a read error. This sequence joins TRBV20-1 and TRBJ2-1, with 7 bases aligning to TRBD1. This CDR3 is 16 amino acids long. Germline assignment: CDR1 DFQATT and CDR2 SNEGSKA (reference sequence). CDR3 sequence reads: CNALGTIGGLYNEQFF. In nucleotides, the CDR3 is TGCAATGCTTTGGGGACGATAGGGGGCCTATACAATGAGCAGTTCTTC.

This clonotype has more than one count but fewer than ten. The V gene is TRBV7-9, the J gene TRBJ2-2, with TRBD2 identical over 8 bases. V trimming: 3 bases; J trimming: 1 base; junction bases outside the gene matches: 1. The CDR3 runs to 15 residues. Germline-derived CDR1 and CDR2 are SEHNR and FQNEAQ (reference sequence). CDR3 sequence reads: CASSFLAGNTGELFF. As DNA, the CDR3 is TGTGCCAGCAGCTTCCTAGCGGGGAACACCGGGGAGCTGTTTTTT.

This clonotype appeared many times. The genes are TRBV5-1 and TRBJ2-7; TRBD1 or TRBD2 may be the D gene (5 bases each). CDR3 length equals 14 residues. Trimming pared 4 bases from V and 2 bases from J, leaving 13 bases between. CDR1 and CDR2 from the germline V gene are SGHRS and YFSETQ. The DNA for the CDR3 is TGCGCCAGCAGCCCGGCCCGGGGACCCTACGAGCAGTACTTC. Translation gives CASSPARGPYEQYF.

The table lists this clonotype with many counts. This chain uses TRBV6-1 with TRBJ2-5; 7 bases fit TRBD1. Per the germline V gene, CDR1 is MNHNS and CDR2 is SASEGT. The junction had 7 bases not matched to a gene; V was cut back by 5 bases and J by 7 bases. This CDR3 is 13 amino acids long. In DNA, the CDR3 is TGTGCCAGCAGTTTAGACAGGGAAGGGACCCAGTACTTC. Translation gives CASSLDREGTQYF.

This clonotype was observed many times. This chain links TRBV18 with TRBJ2-1; 7 bases align to TRBD2. The length of the CDR3 is 14 residues. Per germline, CDR1 KGHSH and CDR2 LQKENI. The J segment lost 4 bases and the V segment lost 8 bases, leaving 8 bases of the junction unmatched. The CDR3 loop reads CASHGLAEYNEQFF. The CDR3 DNA sequence: TGTGCCAGCCATGGGCTAGCGGAGTACAATGAGCAGTTCTTC. Filled out from reference TRBV18 and TRBJ2-1, the complete variable domain reads NAGVMQNPRHLVRRRGQEARLRCSPMKGHSHVYWYRQLPEEGLKFMVYLQKENIIDESGMPKERFSAEFPKEGPSILRIQQVVRGDSAAYFCASHGLAEYNEQFFGPGTRLTVL.

This clonotype was seen a handful of times. The genes are TRBV19 and TRBJ2-7, with D perhaps matching TRBD1 (6 bases). CDR1 is LNHDA and CDR2 is SQIVND in the germline V gene (reference sequence). V shed 9 bases and J shed 2 bases, with 17 bases lying between them. The CDR3 is made up of 14 amino acids. DNA for the CDR3: TGTGCCAGCCTAAACAGGGAGTTCCCCTACGAGCAGTACTTC. This codes for CASLNREFPYEQYF.

V gene TRBV6-1 combines with J gene TRBJ1-3; D uncertain. Trimming removed 6 bases from V and 0 bases from J, with 12 bases in between. CDR1 and CDR2 from the germline V gene are MNHNS and SASEGT. This CDR3 region has 15 residues. CDR3 DNA: TGTGCCAGCAGAGGCTCGACCTTCTCTGGAAACACCATATATTTT. It translates to CASRGSTFSGNTIYF.